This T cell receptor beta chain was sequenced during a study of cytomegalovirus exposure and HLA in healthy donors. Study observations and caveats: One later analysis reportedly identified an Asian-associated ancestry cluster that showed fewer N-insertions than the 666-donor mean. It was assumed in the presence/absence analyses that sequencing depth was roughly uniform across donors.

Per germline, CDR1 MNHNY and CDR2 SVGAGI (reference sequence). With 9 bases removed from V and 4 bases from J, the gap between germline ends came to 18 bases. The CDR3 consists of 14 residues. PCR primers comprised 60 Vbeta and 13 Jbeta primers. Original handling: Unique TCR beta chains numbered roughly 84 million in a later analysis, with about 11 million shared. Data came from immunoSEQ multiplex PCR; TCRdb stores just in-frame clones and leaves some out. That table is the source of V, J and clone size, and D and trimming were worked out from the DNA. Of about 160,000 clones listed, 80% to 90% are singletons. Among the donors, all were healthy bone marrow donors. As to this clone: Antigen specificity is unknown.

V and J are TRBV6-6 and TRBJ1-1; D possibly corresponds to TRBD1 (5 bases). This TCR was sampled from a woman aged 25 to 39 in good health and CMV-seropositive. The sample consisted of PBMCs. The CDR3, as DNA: TGTGCCAGTAGCTGGGGCGGCGGGGGCACTGAAGCTTTCTTT. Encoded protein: CASSWGGGGTEAFF.